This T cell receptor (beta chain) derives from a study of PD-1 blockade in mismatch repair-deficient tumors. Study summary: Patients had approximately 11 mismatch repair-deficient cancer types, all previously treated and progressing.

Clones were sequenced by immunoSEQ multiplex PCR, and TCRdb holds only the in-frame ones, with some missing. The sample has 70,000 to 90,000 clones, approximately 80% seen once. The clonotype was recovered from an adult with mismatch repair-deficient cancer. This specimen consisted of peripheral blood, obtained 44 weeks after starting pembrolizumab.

CDR3 sequence (DNA): TGTGCCAGACGTAACACGAGGGATGTGCACAATGAGCAGTTCTTC. This sequence encodes CARRNTRDVHNEQFF. The chain carries TRBV19 and TRBJ2-1; maybe TRBD2 (5 bases). Germline CDR1 LNHDA, CDR2 SQIVND (reference sequence). Trimming took off 9 bases at V and 5 bases at J, with 20 bases between the two ends. The CDR3 is 15 amino acids. Looking up the rest from reference TRBV19 and TRBJ2-1 gives the full variable domain: DGGITQSPKYLFRKEGQNVTLSCEQNLNHDAMYWYRQDPGQGLRLIYYSQIVNDFQKGDIAEGYSVSREKKESFPLTVTSAQKNPTAFYLCARRNTRDVHNEQFFGPGTRLTVL.